Presented here are 2 T cell receptor beta chains from one specimen sequenced in a study of beta chain features in type 1 diabetes. Expressed TCRB transcripts were sequenced after all isolated RNA was converted to cDNA. Profiling relied on immunoSEQ multiplex PCR, and the TCRdb table lists in-frame clones only, not all of them. The sample contains 400,000 to 450,000 clones, 11% to 15% of which appear only once. Sequencing input: naive CD4+ T cells from blood. Receptors originate from a man younger than 45 in good health.

This clone came up a few times. In DNA, the CDR3 is TGCGCCAGCAGCCAAGGCAGGAGCACAGATACGCAGTATTTT. The encoded protein is CASSQGRSTDTQYF. The chain carries TRBV4-3 and TRBJ2-3; D not resolved. The CDR3 totals 14 residues. V lost 1 base and J 0 bases, leaving 5 bases between the germline ends. In germline, CDR1 is LGHNA, CDR2 YSLEER.

The rearrangement uses TRBV4-1 and TRBJ2-1; D might be TRBD1 (6 bases). There are 14 residues in the CDR3. Looked up from germline, CDR1 is MGHRA and CDR2 is YSYEKL. Trimming stripped 3 bases from V and 4 bases from J, with 10 bases between. The CDR3 loop reads CASSQQGIYNEQFF. CDR3 DNA sequence: TGCGCCAGCAGCCAGCAGGGGATTTACAATGAGCAGTTCTTC.